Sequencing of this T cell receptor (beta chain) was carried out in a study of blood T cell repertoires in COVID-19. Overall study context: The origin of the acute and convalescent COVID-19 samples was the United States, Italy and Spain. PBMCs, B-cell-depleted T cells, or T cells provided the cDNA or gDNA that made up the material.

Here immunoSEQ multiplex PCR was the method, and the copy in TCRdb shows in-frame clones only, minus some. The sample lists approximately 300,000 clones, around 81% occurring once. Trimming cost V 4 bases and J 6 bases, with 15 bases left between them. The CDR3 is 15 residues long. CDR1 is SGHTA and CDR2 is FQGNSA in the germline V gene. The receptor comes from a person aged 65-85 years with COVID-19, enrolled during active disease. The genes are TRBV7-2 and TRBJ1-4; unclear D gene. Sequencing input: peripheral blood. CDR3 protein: CASSSGFGPDEKLFF. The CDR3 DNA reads TGTGCCAGCAGCTCGGGATTTGGACCGGATGAAAAACTGTTTTTT.